This T cell receptor (beta chain) is drawn from a study of blood T cell repertoires in COVID-19. In the study overall: The United States, Italy and Spain were the sources of the acute and convalescent COVID-19 samples.

Measured with immunoSEQ multiplex PCR; TCRdb has only the in-frame clones, and not every one. The data contain about 110,000 clones, 88% of them seen just once; the ten biggest clones take up less than 2.5%. J was trimmed by 1 base and V by 0 bases; bases with no gene match: 2. CDR1 is MGHRA, CDR2 YSYEKL, per germline. The CDR3 spans 15 residues. The source of this sequence is a human donor in a cohort sampled during active COVID-19. The chain links TRBV4-1 to TRBJ1-1; 7 positions agree with TRBD1. Specimen: peripheral blood. The CDR3 here is CASSQEAGGNTEAFF. CDR3 nucleotide sequence: TGCGCCAGCAGCCAAGAAGCAGGGGGGAACACTGAAGCTTTCTTT.